What follows are 2 T cell receptor beta chains derived from one specimen sequenced in a study of T cells in Graves' hyperthyroidism and ophthalmopathy. Amplified TCR beta CDR3 regions came from RNA transcripts. Primed by the HTBI set, a first-round RT-PCR was run on the TCR CDR3. MiXCR, run by TCRdb on the multiplex PCR reads, gives a single entry per CDR3 protein. The profile shows 390,000 or so distinct CDR3 sequences, 14% to 15% of them singletons. The specimen was blood. The receptors come from a man aged 18 to 30 with Graves' ophthalmopathy.

This clonotype was recorded a few times. CDR3 sequence: CASSLGQDTGELFF. The CDR3 region has the DNA TGCGCCAGCAGCTTGGGCCAGGACACCGGGGAGCTGTTTTTT. The rearrangement uses TRBV5-1 and TRBJ2-2; D gene uncertain. Trimming left V 0 bases short and J 3 bases short, with 6 bases between. CDR1 and CDR2 (germline): SGHRS, YFSETQ. This CDR3 spans 14 amino acids.

This clonotype came up many times. V gene TRBV19 combines with J gene TRBJ1-6; unclear D gene. The length of the CDR3 is 13 residues. V lost 8 bases, J lost 7 bases, and 12 bases lay in between. Germline V gene lookup returns CDR1 LNHDA and CDR2 SQIVND (reference sequence). The CDR3 DNA sequence: TGTGCCAGTGGGGATTTCCCCAATTCACCCCTCCACTTT. Translation: CASGDFPNSPLHF.